The 15 T cell receptor beta chains below all came from one sample that was sequenced in a study of human T cells and chemical hapten exposure. Sample time point: healthy volunteer bleed at 6 weeks. The starting material, unfractionated whole blood, was used for total RNA extraction. TCRdb recomputed calls from the RACE reads with MiXCR, one row per CDR3 protein. This table has tens of thousands of distinct CDR3 sequences, over 6.5% appearing once. Sequencing was performed on whole blood. Receptor source: a male donor in good health. Some clones in this sample may be carry-over from other donors' samples.

The chain carries TRBV5-1 and TRBJ2-1, with D possibly TRBD2 on 6 matching bases. CDR1 SGHRS and CDR2 YFSETQ come from the germline V gene. The CDR3 consists of 16 residues. Trimming removed 2 bases at V and 0 bases at J, with 12 bases between. The CDR3 nucleotides are TGCGCCAGCAGCTTTAATAGCGGAAGCTCCTACAATGAGCAGTTCTTC. Translation gives CASSFNSGSSYNEQFF.

At least ten counts were recorded for this clonotype. This chain joins TRBV12-3 or TRBV12-4 and TRBJ2-5; 8 bases are a match to TRBD2. This CDR3 is built from 14 residues. J was trimmed by 1 base and V by 2 bases; bases with no gene match: 0. In DNA form, the CDR3 reads TGTGCCAGCAGTTTACGGGAGGGCCAAGAGACCCAGTACTTC. This sequence encodes CASSLREGQETQYF.

This clonotype was detected many times. This sequence joins TRBV12-3 or TRBV12-4 and TRBJ2-7, with 12 bases fitting TRBD1. There are 14 residues in the CDR3. V was clipped by 7 bases and J by 7 bases; unmatched bases: 8. In DNA, the CDR3 is TGTGCCAGCACCCCGGGACAGGGGGCGGGGGAGCAGTACTTC. Translating gives CASTPGQGAGEQYF.

J is TRBJ1-5 and V is TRBV20-1, with 8 bases lining up with TRBD1. Germline values: CDR1 DFQATT, CDR2 SNEGSKA (reference sequence). The CDR3 length is 15 residues. Trimming at V came to 0 bases and at J to 4 bases, leaving 5 bases not matched to a gene. The CDR3 DNA follows: TGCAGTGCTAGAGATATCGGGACAGGTAATCAGCCCCAGCATTTT. Translation: CSARDIGTGNQPQHF.

This clonotype was seen ten or more times. V gene TRBV6-5 combines with J gene TRBJ1-1, with D perhaps TRBD1 (6 bases). Per germline, CDR1 MNHEY and CDR2 SVGAGI. This CDR3 has 15 residues. Trimming left V 0 bases short and J 8 bases short, with 16 bases between. For the CDR3, the DNA is TGTGCCAGCAGTTACTCGTTTCTACAGGGCCTAGAAGCTTTCTTT. As protein: CASSYSFLQGLEAFF.

This clonotype has just a few counts. The chain couples TRBV2 to TRBJ2-7, with 7 bases lining up with TRBD1. The CDR3 has 14 amino acids. Trimming took 6 bases from V and 4 from J; bases not matched to a gene: 9. Germline V gives CDR1 SNHLY, CDR2 FYNNEI. Here the CDR3 reads CASSPRDRVYEQYF. The CDR3, as DNA: TGTGCCAGCAGCCCCCGAGACAGGGTATACGAGCAGTACTTC. The whole variable domain, filled in from reference TRBV2 and TRBJ2-7, reads EPEVTQTPSHQVTQMGQEVILRCVPISNHLYFYWYRQILGQKVEFLVSFYNNEISEKSEIFDDQFSVERPDGSNFTLKIRSTKLEDSAMYFCASSPRDRVYEQYFGPGTRLTVT.

This clonotype was seen more than once but under ten times. V usage is TRBV5-1 and J usage is TRBJ1-1; 7 bases are shared with TRBD1. Germline CDR1 and CDR2: SGHRS and YFSETQ. This CDR3 is 16 amino acids long. The trim removed 4 bases at V and 2 bases at J, leaving 11 bases unmatched. The CDR3 coding sequence is TGCGCCAGCAGCAGCGTCAGGGGGGCGGTAAACACTGAAGCTTTCTTT. Residues: CASSSVRGAVNTEAFF. Full variable domain (outside the CDR3, taken from reference TRBV5-1 and TRBJ1-1): KAGVTQTPRYLIKTRGQQVTLSCSPISGHRSVSWYQQTPGQGLQFLFEYFSETQRNKGNFPGRFSGRQFSNSRSEMNVSTLELGDSALYLCASSSVRGAVNTEAFFGQGTRLTVV.

V and J are TRBV18 and TRBJ2-1; 11 bases are a match to TRBD2. The CDR3 has 16 residues. The germline CDR1 and CDR2 sequences are KGHSH and LQKENI. The V and J ends lost 0 bases and 5 bases, in that order; junction bases with no gene match: 3. The CDR3 sequence is CASSPPLAGDDNEQFF. CDR3 sequence (DNA): TGTGCCAGCTCACCACCACTAGCGGGAGACGACAATGAGCAGTTCTTC.

This clonotype turned up a few times. The genes are TRBV29-1 and TRBJ1-1; the D gene is possibly TRBD1 (5 bases). With 3 bases removed from V and 4 bases from J, the gap between germline ends came to 9 bases. The V gene's germline CDR1 is SQVTM and CDR2 ANQGSEA. The CDR3 covers 12 residues. The CDR3 region is CSVEAGATEAFF. The CDR3 DNA follows: TGCAGCGTTGAGGCCGGGGCCACTGAAGCTTTCTTT.

This clonotype was counted between two and nine times. The rearrangement uses TRBV5-1 and TRBJ2-7, with 12 bases aligning to TRBD2. The CDR3 consists of 15 residues. The junction had 7 bases not matched to a gene; V was cut back by 5 bases and J by 4 bases. From germline, CDR1 is SGHRS and CDR2 YFSETQ. CDR3 nucleotides: TGCGCCAGCAGAGAAGGGACTAGCGGGTTGTACGAGCAGTACTTC. Its protein product is CASREGTSGLYEQYF.

Only a few counts were recorded for this clonotype. The CDR3 spells CASSHRTGELFF. CDR3 DNA: TGTGCCAGCAGCCACAGGACCGGGGAGCTGTTTTTT. The rearrangement joins TRBV12-3 or TRBV12-4 to TRBJ2-2; the D gene is possibly TRBD1 (5 bases). With 6 bases removed from V and 5 bases from J, the gap between germline ends came to 7 bases. The length of the CDR3 is 12 residues.

This clonotype was counted between two and nine times. This chain uses TRBV6-5 with TRBJ1-1, with TRBD1 matching over 7 bases. The germline CDR1 and CDR2 sequences are MNHEY and SVGAGI. This CDR3 is 11 amino acids long. V dropped 10 bases and J dropped 8; count of bases not matched to a gene: 7. This CDR3 reads CATNRGREAFF. CDR3 DNA sequence: TGTGCCACCAACAGGGGCCGAGAAGCTTTCTTT.

This clonotype was seen ten or more times. The V gene is TRBV6-2 or TRBV6-3, the J gene TRBJ1-1; D call uncertain. The germline V gene has CDR1 MNHEY and CDR2 SVGEGT. This CDR3 region has 12 residues. V was shortened by 2 bases and J by 3 bases, with 4 bases between the two germline ends. CDR3 sequence: CASSYGDTEAFF. The CDR3, as DNA: TGTGCCAGCAGTTACGGGGACACTGAAGCTTTCTTT.

This clonotype was found a few times. The chain joins TRBV20-1 to TRBJ2-7; 7 bases fit TRBD1. The V and J ends lost 0 bases and 5 bases, in that order; junction bases with no gene match: 7. The length of the CDR3 is 14 residues. Germline V gene sequence: CDR1 DFQATT, CDR2 SNEGSKA (reference sequence). The CDR3 DNA is TGCAGTGCTAGAGATCCCCTAGACAGGGACGAGCAGTACTTC. Protein: CSARDPLDRDEQYF.

The V gene is TRBV28, the J gene TRBJ1-5; 7 nucleotides align to TRBD1. There are 16 residues in the CDR3. The J segment lost 0 bases and the V segment lost 3 bases, leaving 5 bases of the junction unmatched. CDR1 is MDHEN and CDR2 is SYDVKM in the germline V gene. The CDR3 reads CASSFWDSNSNQPQHF. The CDR3 bases are TGTGCCAGCAGTTTCTGGGACAGCAATAGCAATCAGCCCCAGCATTTT.